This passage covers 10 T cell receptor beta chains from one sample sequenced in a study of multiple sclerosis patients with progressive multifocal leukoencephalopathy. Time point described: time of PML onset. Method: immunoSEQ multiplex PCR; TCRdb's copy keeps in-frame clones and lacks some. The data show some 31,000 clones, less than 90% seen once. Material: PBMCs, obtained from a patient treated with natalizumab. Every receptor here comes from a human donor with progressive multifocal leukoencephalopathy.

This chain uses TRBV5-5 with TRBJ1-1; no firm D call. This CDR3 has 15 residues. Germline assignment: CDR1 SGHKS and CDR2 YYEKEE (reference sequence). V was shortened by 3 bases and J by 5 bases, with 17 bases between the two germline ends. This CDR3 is CASSSEGLRRTEAFF. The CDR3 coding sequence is TGTGCCAGCAGCTCGGAGGGCCTGAGGAGGACTGAAGCTTTCTTT.

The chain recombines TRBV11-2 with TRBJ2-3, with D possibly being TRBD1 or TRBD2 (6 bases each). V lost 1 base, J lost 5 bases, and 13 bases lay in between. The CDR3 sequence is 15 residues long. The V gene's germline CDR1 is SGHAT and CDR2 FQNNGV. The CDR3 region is CASSLVGGSGDTQYF. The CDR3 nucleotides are TGTGCCAGCAGCTTAGTGGGGGGCTCTGGAGATACGCAGTATTTT.

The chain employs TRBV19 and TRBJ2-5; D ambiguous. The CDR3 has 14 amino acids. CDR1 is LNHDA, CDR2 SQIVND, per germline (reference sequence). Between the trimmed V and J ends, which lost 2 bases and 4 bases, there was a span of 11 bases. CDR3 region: CASSILERAETQYF. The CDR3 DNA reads TGTGCCAGTAGTATACTGGAAAGGGCAGAGACCCAGTACTTC. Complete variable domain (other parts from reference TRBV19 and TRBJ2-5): DGGITQSPKYLFRKEGQNVTLSCEQNLNHDAMYWYRQDPGQGLRLIYYSQIVNDFQKGDIAEGYSVSREKKESFPLTVTSAQKNPTAFYLCASSILERAETQYFGPGTRLLVL.

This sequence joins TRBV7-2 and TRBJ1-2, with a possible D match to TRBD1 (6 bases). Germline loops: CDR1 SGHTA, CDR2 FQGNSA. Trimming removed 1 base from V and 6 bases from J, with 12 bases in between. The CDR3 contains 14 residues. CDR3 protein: CASSLGASGDGYTF. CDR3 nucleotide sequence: TGTGCCAGCAGCTTAGGGGCGTCAGGGGATGGCTACACCTTC.

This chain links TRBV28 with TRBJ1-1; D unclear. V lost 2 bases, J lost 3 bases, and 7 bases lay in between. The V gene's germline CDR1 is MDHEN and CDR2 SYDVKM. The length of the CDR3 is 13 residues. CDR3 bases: TGTGCCAGCAGTTTACCCCCACACACTGAAGCTTTCTTT. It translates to CASSLPPHTEAFF. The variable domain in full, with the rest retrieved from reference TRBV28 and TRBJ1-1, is DVKVTQSSRYLVKRTGEKVFLECVQDMDHENMFWYRQDPGLGLRLIYFSYDVKMKEKGDIPEGYSVSREKKERFSLILESASTNQTSMYLCASSLPPHTEAFFGQGTRLTVV.

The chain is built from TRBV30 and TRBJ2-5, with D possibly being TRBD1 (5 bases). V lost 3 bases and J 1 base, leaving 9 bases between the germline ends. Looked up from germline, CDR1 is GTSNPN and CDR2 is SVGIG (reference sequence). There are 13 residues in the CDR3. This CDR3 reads CAWSQQAQETQYF. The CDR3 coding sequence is TGTGCCTGGAGCCAACAGGCCCAAGAGACCCAGTACTTC.

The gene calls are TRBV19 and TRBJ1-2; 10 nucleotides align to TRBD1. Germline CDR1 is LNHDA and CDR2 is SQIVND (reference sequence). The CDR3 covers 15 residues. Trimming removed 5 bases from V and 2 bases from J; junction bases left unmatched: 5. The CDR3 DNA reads TGTGCCAGTAGTCTGGGACAGGGGAGCAACTATGGCTACACCTTC. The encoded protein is CASSLGQGSNYGYTF. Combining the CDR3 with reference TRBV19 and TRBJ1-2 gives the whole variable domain DGGITQSPKYLFRKEGQNVTLSCEQNLNHDAMYWYRQDPGQGLRLIYYSQIVNDFQKGDIAEGYSVSREKKESFPLTVTSAQKNPTAFYLCASSLGQGSNYGYTFGSGTRLTVV.

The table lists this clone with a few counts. CDR3 sequence (DNA): TGTGCCAGCAGCCAAGGACTAGCGGGAGCAGATACGCAGTATTTT. It codes for CASSQGLAGADTQYF. V gene TRBV7-6 combines with J gene TRBJ2-3, with TRBD2 identical over 13 bases. V shed 5 bases and J 4 bases; nucleotides not matched to a gene: 3. CDR3 length: 15 amino acids. Germline-derived CDR1 and CDR2 are SGHVS and FNYEAQ.

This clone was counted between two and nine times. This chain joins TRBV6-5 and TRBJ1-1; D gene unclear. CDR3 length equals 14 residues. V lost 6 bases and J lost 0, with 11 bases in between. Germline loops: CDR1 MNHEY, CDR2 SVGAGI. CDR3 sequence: CASSPVHMNTEAFF. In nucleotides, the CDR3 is TGTGCCAGCAGCCCGGTCCACATGAACACTGAAGCTTTCTTT.

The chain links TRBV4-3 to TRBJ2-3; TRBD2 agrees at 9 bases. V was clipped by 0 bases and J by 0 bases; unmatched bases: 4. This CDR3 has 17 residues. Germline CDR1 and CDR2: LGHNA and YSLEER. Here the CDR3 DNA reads TGCGCCAGCAGCCAAGATTCTAGCGGGGTGAGCACAGATACGCAGTATTTT. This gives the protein CASSQDSSGVSTDTQYF.